This T cell receptor (beta chain) was identified during a study of T-cell memory formation after mild COVID-19. Across the study: TCR clusters showed largely donor specificity. Overall study findings and caveats: For second-wave clones that peaked at day 37, SARS-CoV-2 specificity went unverified. Shrinking CD4+ clones were chiefly CM and EM; CD8+ ones were chiefly EMRA. Certain responding clones were present in pre-infection memory, suggesting participation of cross-reactive memory.

TCRdb reprocessed the 5' RACE reads with MiXCR, giving one entry per CDR3 protein. The sample has around 500,000 distinct CDR3 sequences; 18% are singletons. Germline values: CDR1 ENHRY, CDR2 SYGVKD. Trimming cost V 5 bases and J 0 bases, with 7 bases left between them. CDR3 length: 13 residues. A remark on this clonotype: Its cognate antigen is unknown.

The rearrangement joins TRBV10-3 to TRBJ1-1; unclear D gene. Sequencing input: PBMCs or a T cell subset sorted from them (not recorded which). The receptor was derived from an adult woman who had mild COVID-19 (a few samples of this study predate the infection). Cell type and time point are not known. CDR3 loop: CAISPGMNTEAFF. For the CDR3, the DNA is TGTGCCATCAGTCCGGGAATGAACACTGAAGCTTTCTTT.